This TCR beta chain was observed in a study of cytomegalovirus exposure and HLA in healthy donors. In the PCR, 60 Vbeta and 13 Jbeta primers were used. The protocol was immunoSEQ multiplex PCR, while the TCRdb copy is restricted to in-frame clones and leaves out a portion. This sample has 200,000 to 250,000 clones, with around 76% found just once. On this clone: Its antigen is as yet unknown. This same CDR3 is encoded by further DNA sequences in the sample.

Study-level points and caveats: Among donors in an Asian-associated ancestry cluster, a later analysis reportedly found fewer N-insertions than the roughly 610-donor mean. The availability of immune exposure information extended only to CMV serostatus. As confirmed in vitro, three CMV-associated chains were specific for CMV antigens. The study designated about 180 TCR beta chains cytomegalovirus-associated.

Germline loops: CDR1 SGHDN, CDR2 FVKESK. The J segment lost 5 bases and the V segment lost 4 bases, leaving 4 bases of the junction unmatched. The CDR3 length is 13 residues. The receptor's source is a woman aged 40 to 50 in good health and CMV-seropositive. The material sequenced was PBMCs. The rearrangement links TRBV14 to TRBJ1-2; 7 bases agree with TRBD1. In DNA form, the CDR3 reads TGTGCCAGCAGCCCGGACAGGAATTATGGCTACACCTTC. Residues: CASSPDRNYGYTF.